The 23 T cell receptor beta chains reported below all come from one sample, sequenced in a study of blood T cell repertoires in COVID-19. Measured with immunoSEQ multiplex PCR; TCRdb has only the in-frame clones, and not every one. The sample yields 130,000 to 150,000 clones, about 79% seen once. The material sequenced was peripheral blood. The receptors here all came from a woman older than 75 with acute or convalescent COVID-19.

J is TRBJ2-2 and V is TRBV5-4; 10 bases are a match to TRBD1. This CDR3 region has 15 residues. V lost 3 bases to trimming and J lost 3 bases; unmatched junction nucleotides: 2. The germline V gene encodes CDR1 SGHNT and CDR2 YYREEE (reference sequence). DNA of the CDR3: TGTGCCAGCAGCTCCGGGACAGGGGACACCGGGGAGCTGTTTTTT. Translating gives CASSSGTGDTGELFF.

The chain recombines TRBV5-6 with TRBJ1-5; 9 bases agree with TRBD1. V was pared by 3 bases and J by 4 bases, with 2 bases of the junction left unmatched. The CDR3 runs 14 residues. Germline V gives CDR1 SGHDT, CDR2 YYEEEE. CDR3 residues: CASSSGTGNQPQHF. The DNA for the CDR3 is TGTGCCAGCAGCTCCGGGACAGGGAATCAGCCCCAGCATTTT.

The gene calls are TRBV4-1 and TRBJ2-1; D not certain. Trimming stripped 0 bases from V and 1 base from J, with 10 bases between. The CDR3 length is 16 residues. Germline assignment: CDR1 MGHRA and CDR2 YSYEKL. CDR3 sequence: CASSQEGSWSYNEQFF. DNA of the CDR3: TGCGCCAGCAGCCAAGAGGGCAGCTGGTCCTACAATGAGCAGTTCTTC.

This sequence joins TRBV19 and TRBJ1-2, with a tentative D call TRBD1 (6 bases). Trimming removed 4 bases at V and 0 bases at J, with 18 bases between. The CDR3 totals 17 residues. The V gene's germline CDR1 is LNHDA and CDR2 SQIVND (reference sequence). CDR3 DNA sequence: TGTGCCAGTAGTACAACTTCGGAGGCAGGGGCTAACTATGGCTACACCTTC. It is translated as CASSTTSEAGANYGYTF. Variable domain in full (rest from reference TRBV19 and TRBJ1-2): DGGITQSPKYLFRKEGQNVTLSCEQNLNHDAMYWYRQDPGQGLRLIYYSQIVNDFQKGDIAEGYSVSREKKESFPLTVTSAQKNPTAFYLCASSTTSEAGANYGYTFGSGTRLTVV.

This clone showed up just once. The chain recombines TRBV6-5 with TRBJ1-4; TRBD1 might be the D (5 bases). V lost 6 bases, J lost 5 bases, and 13 bases lay in between. Germline V gene data show CDR1 as MNHEY and CDR2 as SVGAGI. The CDR3 runs to 14 residues. In nucleotides, the CDR3 is TGTGCCAGCAGATTGGGGCGGTCGAATGAAAAACTGTTTTTT. This codes for CASRLGRSNEKLFF.

The chain carries TRBV5-1 and TRBJ2-7; tentatively, D is TRBD2 (6 bases). The CDR3 runs to 14 residues. Trimming stripped 0 bases from V and 7 bases from J, with 14 bases between. Germline V gene data show CDR1 as SGHRS and CDR2 as YFSETQ. CDR3 region: CASSLGFGGEEQYF. For the CDR3, the DNA is TGCGCCAGCAGCTTGGGATTTGGCGGGGAGGAGCAGTACTTC.

The chain links TRBV6-5 to TRBJ1-5; tentatively, D is TRBD1 (6 bases). The CDR3 spans 13 residues. V was cut by 6 bases and J by 4 bases, with 10 bases left in between. The germline CDR1 and CDR2 sequences are MNHEY and SVGAGI. The DNA for the CDR3 is TGTGCCAGCAGATTACAGGGAAATCAGCCCCAGCATTTT. It codes for CASRLQGNQPQHF.

J is TRBJ1-3 and V is TRBV11-2; D perhaps matches TRBD1 (6 bases). The V end lost 4 bases, the J end lost 2 bases, and 12 bases lay between the germline ends. Germline V gene data show CDR1 as SGHAT and CDR2 as FQNNGV. This CDR3 is 15 amino acids long. CDR3 nucleotides: TGTGCCAGCAGCTCCACCCCAGGGGCTGGAAACACCATATATTTT. Encoded protein: CASSSTPGAGNTIYF.

The chain employs TRBV5-1 and TRBJ1-4; the match to TRBD1 covers 8 bases. Germline values: CDR1 SGHRS, CDR2 YFSETQ. The CDR3 contains 15 residues. V shed 5 bases and J 7 bases; nucleotides not matched to a gene: 10. CDR3 sequence (DNA): TGCGCCAGCAGTTCGCATCAGGGGGCAGGTGAAAAACTGTTTTTT. Protein: CASSSHQGAGEKLFF.

V and J are TRBV4-1 and TRBJ1-2; D gene unclear. Trimming cost V 0 bases and J 4 bases, with 15 bases left between them. CDR3 size: 16 residues. CDR1 is MGHRA, CDR2 YSYEKL, per germline. The CDR3 protein is CASSQDPSAAGYGYTF. The CDR3 DNA reads TGCGCCAGCAGCCAAGATCCATCAGCGGCTGGCTATGGCTACACCTTC.

This clone was seen a handful of times. The chain combines TRBV3-1 (or the pseudogene TRBV3-2) with TRBJ2-6; possibly TRBD2 for D (5 bases). The V gene's germline CDR1 is LGHDT and CDR2 YNNKEL (reference sequence). The CDR3 has 17 residues. Trimming left V 0 bases short and J 3 bases short, with 12 bases between. The CDR3, as DNA: TGTGCCAGCAGCCAAGATAGGCGAGGGTTTGGGGCCAACGTCCTGACTTTC. Amino acids: CASSQDRRGFGANVLTF.

This clone was detected a few times. V is TRBV5-5 and J is TRBJ1-5, with a possible D match to TRBD1 (6 bases). This CDR3 contains 14 residues. Germline assignment: CDR1 SGHKS and CDR2 YYEKEE (reference sequence). V dropped 3 bases and J dropped 4 bases, with 11 bases sitting between them. The CDR3 sequence is CASSSGQTNQPQHF. In DNA, the CDR3 is TGTGCCAGCAGCTCTGGACAGACTAATCAGCCCCAGCATTTT.

The chain couples TRBV10-3 to TRBJ2-1; 12 bases are shared with TRBD2. The CDR3 contains 16 residues. The germline gives CDR1 ENHRY, CDR2 SYGVKD. Trimming took 6 bases from V and 7 from J; bases not matched to a gene: 10. The CDR3 reads CAIRLTSGGNRNEQFF. DNA for the CDR3: TGTGCCATCAGACTGACTAGCGGGGGTAATAGAAATGAGCAGTTCTTC.

V is TRBV18 and J is TRBJ1-3; possible D gene TRBD1, 6 bases. This CDR3 spans 15 amino acids. CDR1 KGHSH and CDR2 LQKENI come from the germline V gene. V lost 5 bases and J 0 bases, leaving 11 bases between the germline ends. The CDR3, as DNA: TGTGCCAGCTCATCGACAGGACCCTCTGGAAACACCATATATTTT. Amino acids: CASSSTGPSGNTIYF.

The chain carries TRBV9 and TRBJ2-1, with 11 bases fitting TRBD2. Germline values: CDR1 SGDLS, CDR2 YYNGEE. CDR3 length: 16 amino acids. V shed 0 bases, J shed 5 bases, and the junction held 4 bases outside the gene matches. The CDR3 DNA reads TGTGCCAGCAGCGTAGTAGCGGGGGGGCCCCACAATGAGCAGTTCTTC. Translated: CASSVVAGGPHNEQFF.

This clone has more than one count but fewer than ten. The chain employs TRBV2 and TRBJ1-1; perhaps TRBD1 as D (5 bases). Germline-derived CDR1 and CDR2 are SNHLY and FYNNEI. Trimming stripped 7 bases from V and 1 base from J, with 13 bases between. CDR3 size: 14 residues. The CDR3 spells CASTLRGQNTEAFF. CDR3 DNA sequence: TGTGCCAGCACCCTCCGAGGACAGAACACTGAAGCTTTCTTT. Full variable domain (remainder filled in from reference TRBV2 and TRBJ1-1): EPEVTQTPSHQVTQMGQEVILRCVPISNHLYFYWYRQILGQKVEFLVSFYNNEISEKSEIFDDQFSVERPDGSNFTLKIRSTKLEDSAMYFCASTLRGQNTEAFFGQGTRLTVV.

This clone has just one count. This chain uses TRBV6-5 with TRBJ1-2; 7 bases agree with TRBD1. The V and J ends lost 7 bases and 8 bases, in that order; junction bases with no gene match: 13. This CDR3 region has 14 residues. Germline CDR1 is MNHEY and CDR2 is SVGAGI. In nucleotides, the CDR3 is TGTGCCAGCACCCGCACGGGACAGATTTTAGGCTACACCTTC. Translating it yields CASTRTGQILGYTF.

The chain uses TRBV6-6 and TRBJ1-5; D is unclear. This CDR3 comprises 15 residues. The V and J ends lost 0 bases and 2 bases respectively, with 8 bases between them. Germline CDR1 is MNHNY and CDR2 is SVGAGI (reference sequence). In nucleotides, the CDR3 is TGTGCCAGCAGTTACTCTGGGCAGGGCAATCAGCCCCAGCATTTT. This encodes CASSYSGQGNQPQHF.

This clone was counted only a few times. The V call is TRBV10-3, the J call TRBJ1-1; 8 bases agree with TRBD1. This CDR3 comprises 16 residues. The germline gives CDR1 ENHRY, CDR2 SYGVKD. The junction had 9 bases not matched to a gene; V was cut back by 5 bases and J by 1 base. In DNA form, the CDR3 reads TGTGCCATCAGTTCCCCGCGGACAGGGACGAACACTGAAGCTTTCTTT. It yields the protein CAISSPRTGTNTEAFF.

The genes are TRBV5-1 and TRBJ2-2; 8 bases fit TRBD1. The V and J ends lost 4 bases and 5 bases, in that order; junction bases with no gene match: 10. This CDR3 spans 16 amino acids. Germline CDR1 reads SGHRS; CDR2 reads YFSETQ. The CDR3 reads CASSADRGDWTGELFF. As DNA, the CDR3 is TGCGCCAGCAGCGCAGACAGGGGTGATTGGACCGGGGAGCTGTTTTTT.

V usage is TRBV2 and J usage is TRBJ1-1; tentative D call: TRBD1 (6 bases). The CDR3 is 13 amino acids. V was clipped by 7 bases and J by 1 base, with 10 bases between them. Germline V gene lookup returns CDR1 SNHLY and CDR2 FYNNEI. CDR3 residues: CASTGQSNTEAFF. In DNA, the CDR3 is TGTGCCAGCACAGGACAGTCGAACACTGAAGCTTTCTTT.

The V and J genes are TRBV5-1 and TRBJ2-7, with TRBD1 matching 10 bases. The CDR3 runs 14 residues. V was pared by 5 bases and J by 6 bases, with 8 bases of the junction left unmatched. Germline-derived CDR1 and CDR2 are SGHRS and YFSETQ. In DNA form, the CDR3 reads TGCGCCAGCAGGCCTGGGACAGGGGAACGCGAGCAGTACTTC. It translates to CASRPGTGEREQYF.

This clone was detected only a few times. V is TRBV25-1 and J is TRBJ2-2; D remains unclear. With 0 bases removed from V and 1 base from J, the gap between germline ends came to 6 bases. Germline lookup yields CDR1 MGHDK and CDR2 SYGVNS. This CDR3 is built from 15 residues. This CDR3 reads CASSEYPGNTGELFF. CDR3 nucleotide sequence: TGTGCCAGCAGTGAATACCCGGGGAACACCGGGGAGCTGTTTTTT. Together with reference TRBV25-1 and TRBJ2-2, the CDR3 gives the full variable domain: EADIYQTPRYLVIGTGKKITLECSQTMGHDKMYWYQQDPGMELHLIHYSYGVNSTEKGDLSSESTVSRIRTEHFPLTLESARPSHTSQYLCASSEYPGNTGELFFGEGSRLTVL.